These 24 T cell receptor beta chains were sequenced from one sample in a study of blood T cells in healthy people across ages. Primers used in a second PCR of about 6 to 11 cycles were a sample-barcoded 5' primer and a J-beta primer mix. One entry per CDR3 protein results from TCRdb running MiXCR on the 5' RACE reads. The sample carries 800,000 or so distinct CDR3 sequences, 25% recorded once. These data were also reused for a study on T cells of mothers and their children.

Material for sequencing was blood. These receptors all stem from a boy between 5 and 17 years old in good health.

This chain joins TRBV7-6 and TRBJ2-1; D is ambiguous. Trimming shortened V by 1 base and J by 5 bases, and 9 bases separated the two germline ends. CDR1 and CDR2 from the germline V gene are SGHVS and FNYEAQ. The CDR3 runs to 14 residues. CDR3: CASSLVPADNEQFF. The CDR3, as DNA: TGTGCCAGCAGCTTAGTCCCGGCTGACAATGAGCAGTTCTTC.

The table lists this clonotype with many counts. The rearrangement links TRBV25-1 to TRBJ2-5, with a weak D call TRBD2 (6 bases). V lost 3 bases and J 5 bases, leaving 16 bases between the germline ends. Germline assignment: CDR1 MGHDK and CDR2 SYGVNS. The CDR3 consists of 15 residues. The CDR3 nucleotides read TGTGCCAGCAGTGACCCCGGGAGAGGAGGGGAGACCCAGTACTTC. It translates to CASSDPGRGGETQYF.

The rearrangement links TRBV7-9 to TRBJ1-6, with a weak D call TRBD1 (6 bases). Trimming took 5 bases from V and 6 from J, leaving 14 bases between them. This CDR3 is built from 15 residues. Germline V gives CDR1 SEHNR, CDR2 FQNEAQ (reference sequence). This chain's CDR3 is CASSLTGTRNSPLHF. CDR3 in DNA: TGTGCCAGCAGCCTAACCGGGACACGTAATTCACCCCTCCACTTT.

This clonotype was counted only a few times. The chain carries TRBV15 and TRBJ2-3, with 8 bases matching TRBD1. V dropped 1 base and J dropped 4; count of bases not matched to a gene: 4. The CDR3 extends over 15 amino acids. The germline V gene encodes CDR1 LNHNV and CDR2 YYDKDF (reference sequence). The CDR3 region has the DNA TGTGCCACCAGCAGAGCCTCAGGGGGCGCAGATACGCAGTATTTT. This codes for CATSRASGGADTQYF.

The chain has TRBV7-6 and TRBJ2-5; TRBD1 matches at 8 bases. The DNA end lines up better with TRBJ2-7; the J call may be wrong. CDR1 is SGHVS and CDR2 is FNYEAQ in the germline V gene. The length of the CDR3 is 15 residues. CDR3 residues: CASSQDRAPSYEQYF. The CDR3 DNA sequence: TGTGCCAGCAGCCAGGACAGGGCTCCTTCCTACGAGCAGTACTTC.

The chain links TRBV27 to TRBJ2-5, with 7 bases that match TRBD1. Germline V gene lookup returns CDR1 MNHEY and CDR2 SMNVEV (reference sequence). The junction had 10 bases not matched to a gene; V was cut back by 5 bases and J by 1 base. There are 16 residues in the CDR3. The CDR3 sequence: CASSPAGTVAQETQYF. The CDR3 nucleotides are TGTGCCAGCAGTCCAGCCGGGACAGTGGCCCAAGAGACCCAGTACTTC.

This chain uses TRBV6-2 or TRBV6-3 with TRBJ1-3; 7 bases agree with TRBD1. Unmatched junction bases numbered 5, after V lost 6 bases and J lost 0 bases. The CDR3 sequence is 15 residues long. Per the germline V gene, CDR1 is MNHEY and CDR2 is SVGEGT. The CDR3 protein is CASRARGISGNTIYF. The CDR3 DNA sequence: TGTGCCAGCAGAGCCAGGGGGATCTCTGGAAACACCATATATTTT.

The rearrangement links TRBV7-3 to TRBJ2-5, with 7 positions matching TRBD2. The V segment lost 0 bases and the J segment 2 bases; nucleotides outside the gene matches: 3. Germline values: CDR1 SGHTA, CDR2 FQGTGA. CDR3 length: 15 residues. CDR3 DNA sequence: TGTGCCAGCAGCTTAACTAGCGGGCTTCAAGAGACCCAGTACTTC. Protein: CASSLTSGLQETQYF.

This clonotype was found a few times. The chain carries TRBV5-1 and TRBJ2-6, with D possibly being TRBD2 (7 bases). The germline gives CDR1 SGHRS, CDR2 YFSETQ. Deletions cut 7 bases from V and 5 bases from J, with 13 bases between. This CDR3 spans 14 amino acids. The CDR3 nucleotides read TGCGCCAGCGGGGGGGGCGATCGGGCCAACGTCCTGACTTTC. Its protein product is CASGGGDRANVLTF.

The V gene is TRBV7-3, the J gene TRBJ2-3, with D perhaps assigned TRBD1 or TRBD2 (5 bases each). Germline assignment: CDR1 SGHTA and CDR2 FQGTGA. The V and J ends lost 3 bases and 6 bases respectively, with 28 bases between them. CDR3 length equals 19 residues. CDR3 protein: CASSLGPPGTQRPVDTQYF. DNA of the CDR3: TGTGCCAGCAGCTTGGGCCCACCGGGGACCCAAAGACCCGTGGATACGCAGTATTTT.

The CDR3 nucleotides read TGTGCCAGCAGCCTTCCCTCTAGGGATGAGCAGTTCTTC. This gives the protein CASSLPSRDEQFF. The chain is built from TRBV12-3 or TRBV12-4 and TRBJ2-1; D is unclear. V lost 6 bases, J lost 8 bases, and 14 bases lay in between. CDR3 length equals 13 residues.

The chain couples TRBV9 to TRBJ2-1; TRBD2 is a possible D gene (6 bases). CDR1 is SGDLS and CDR2 is YYNGEE in the germline V gene. The germline V and J ends were trimmed by 0 bases and 2 bases, with 12 bases remaining between them. The CDR3 contains 16 residues. DNA for the CDR3: TGTGCCAGCAGCGTAGAAGGAGGGGATGCCTACAATGAGCAGTTCTTC. Its protein is CASSVEGGDAYNEQFF. Looking up the rest from reference TRBV9 and TRBJ2-1 gives the full variable domain: DSGVTQTPKHLITATGQRVTLRCSPRSGDLSVYWYQQSLDQGLQFLIQYYNGEERAKGNILERFSAQQFPDLHSELNLSSLELGDSALYFCASSVEGGDAYNEQFFGPGTRLTVL.

This clonotype was picked up many times. V gene TRBV29-1 combines with J gene TRBJ2-5; possible D gene TRBD2, 6 bases. The CDR3 extends over 17 amino acids. V was cut by 3 bases and J by 0 bases, with 20 bases left in between. Germline V gene data show CDR1 as SQVTM and CDR2 as ANQGSEA. The chain's CDR3 is CSVEGEAKTLYQETQYF. CDR3 DNA: TGCAGCGTTGAGGGGGAGGCCAAAACCCTGTACCAAGAGACCCAGTACTTC. The full variable domain, with the rest looked up from reference TRBV29-1 and TRBJ2-5, is SAVISQKPSRDICQRGTSLTIQCQVDSQVTMMFWYRQQPGQSLTLIATANQGSEATYESGFVIDKFPISRPNLTFSTLTVSNMSPEDSSIYLCSVEGEAKTLYQETQYFGPGTRLLVL.

The chain couples TRBV29-1 to TRBJ2-7; 12 nucleotides line up with TRBD2. Trimming took 7 bases from V and 7 from J; bases not matched to a gene: 11. The CDR3 has 14 amino acids. Looked up from germline, CDR1 is SQVTM and CDR2 is ANQGSEA. The CDR3 region has the DNA TGCAGCGGACTATTGACTAGCGGGAGACAAGAGCAGTACTTC. This translates into CSGLLTSGRQEQYF.

A few counts support this clonotype. The chain carries TRBV7-8 and TRBJ2-5; TRBD1 is a possible D gene (6 bases). V was trimmed by 3 bases and J by 5 bases, leaving 13 bases between them. This CDR3 spans 14 amino acids. CDR1 is SGHVS, CDR2 FQNEAQ, per germline. The CDR3 loop reads CASSFLQGLETQYF. In nucleotides, the CDR3 is TGTGCCAGCAGCTTCCTACAGGGTTTGGAGACCCAGTACTTC.

This clonotype has just a few counts. The gene calls are TRBV29-1 and TRBJ1-4; 7 bases line up with TRBD1. The ends lost 1 base at V and 6 bases at J; junction bases unmatched: 8. The germline V gene encodes CDR1 SQVTM and CDR2 ANQGSEA. The CDR3 loop spans 15 amino acids. The chain's CDR3 is CSVEGGRDSDEKLFF. The CDR3 region has the DNA TGCAGCGTTGAAGGTGGGCGGGACAGCGATGAAAAACTGTTTTTT.

This clonotype has a single count. The chain links TRBV20-1 to TRBJ2-1, with D possibly being TRBD2 (6 bases). Trimming left V 6 bases short and J 0 bases short, with 15 bases between. Germline V gives CDR1 DFQATT, CDR2 SNEGSKA (reference sequence). CDR3 length: 15 residues. The CDR3 sequence is CSAPSAGSSYNEQFF. CDR3 coding DNA: TGCAGTGCCCCGTCGGCGGGAAGCTCCTACAATGAGCAGTTCTTC.

This clonotype was recorded once. The chain carries TRBV7-9 and TRBJ1-6; no reliable D call. Germline values: CDR1 SEHNR, CDR2 FQNEAQ (reference sequence). V gave up 1 base and J gave up 10 bases, with 8 bases separating them. The CDR3 loop spans 13 amino acids. CDR3 in DNA: TGTGCCAGCAGCTTAGGACTTAGCTCACCCCTCCACTTT. It is translated as CASSLGLSSPLHF.

The rearrangement joins TRBV27 to TRBJ2-5; tentative D call: TRBD1 (5 bases). This CDR3 comprises 15 residues. The germline gives CDR1 MNHEY, CDR2 SMNVEV (reference sequence). V was pared by 3 bases and J by 4 bases, with 15 bases between. The CDR3 coding sequence is TGTGCCAGCAGTTTTGCCAGGGTTGGTGGAGAGACCCAGTACTTC. Amino acid sequence: CASSFARVGGETQYF.

This chain uses TRBV7-9 with TRBJ2-5; D is possibly TRBD2 (6 bases). Germline assignment: CDR1 SEHNR and CDR2 FQNEAQ (reference sequence). CDR3 size: 15 residues. V was shortened by 4 bases and J by 11 bases, with 23 bases between the two germline ends. CDR3 loop: CASSSGTLTRTEQYF. CDR3 DNA sequence: TGTGCCAGCAGCTCGGGGACTCTCACGAGGACTGAGCAGTACTTC.

This chain uses TRBV20-1 with TRBJ2-5; D might be TRBD2 (5 bases). Germline V gene lookup returns CDR1 DFQATT and CDR2 SNEGSKA (reference sequence). The CDR3 runs to 15 residues. V was shortened by 3 bases and J by 1 base, with 15 bases between the two germline ends. In DNA, the CDR3 is TGCAGTGCTAGGCGTGCGGGCCGCGTCCAAGAGACCCAGTACTTC. This gives the protein CSARRAGRVQETQYF.

This clonotype has only a few counts. The junction shows a germline mismatch at one end, possibly a read error. The rearrangement links TRBV7-6 to TRBJ2-1, with 9 bases identical to TRBD2. CDR3 length equals 17 residues. CDR1 and CDR2 (germline): SGHVS, FNYEAQ. The CDR3 here is CASSLAKREVSCNEQFF. CDR3 coding DNA: TGTGCCAGCAGCTTAGCGAAGCGGGAGGTCTCCTGCAATGAGCAGTTCTTC.

The V call is TRBV5-1, the J call TRBJ2-7; no clear D gene. Germline V gene lookup returns CDR1 SGHRS and CDR2 YFSETQ. Trimming removed 6 bases from V and 3 bases from J, with 10 bases in between. This CDR3 has 12 amino acids. As DNA, the CDR3 is TGCGCCAGCATATGCCCGGTCTACGAGCAGTACTTC. Encoded protein: CASICPVYEQYF. Full variable domain (outside the CDR3, taken from reference TRBV5-1 and TRBJ2-7): KAGVTQTPRYLIKTRGQQVTLSCSPISGHRSVSWYQQTPGQGLQFLFEYFSETQRNKGNFPGRFSGRQFSNSRSEMNVSTLELGDSALYLCASICPVYEQYFGPGTRLTVT.

Ten or more counts support this clonotype. The genes are TRBV27 and TRBJ2-7; 9 positions match TRBD2. This CDR3 has 15 residues. From germline, CDR1 is MNHEY and CDR2 SMNVEV (reference sequence). The V segment lost 0 bases and the J segment 7 bases; nucleotides outside the gene matches: 7. CDR3 loop: CASSLSGGGAGEQYF. CDR3 nucleotide sequence: TGTGCCAGCAGTTTATCGGGCGGGGGGGCAGGTGAGCAGTACTTC.